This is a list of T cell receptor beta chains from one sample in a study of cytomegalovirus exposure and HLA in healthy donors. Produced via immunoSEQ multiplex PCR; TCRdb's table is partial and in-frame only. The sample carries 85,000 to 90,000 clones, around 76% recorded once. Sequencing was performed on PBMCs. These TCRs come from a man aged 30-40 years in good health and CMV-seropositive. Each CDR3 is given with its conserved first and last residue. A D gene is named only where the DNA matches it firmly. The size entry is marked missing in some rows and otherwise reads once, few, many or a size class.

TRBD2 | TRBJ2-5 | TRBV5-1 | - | TGCGCCAGCAGCTTGGCCGGTGGCGGGGGGGAATCACCGAGAATTTTCCAAGAGACCCAGTACTTC | CASSLAGGGGESPRIFQETQYF
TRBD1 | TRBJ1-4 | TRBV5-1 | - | TGCGCCAGCAGCCCCACAGGGGGGGTGGGCGAAAAACTGTTTTTT | CASSPTGGVGEKLFF
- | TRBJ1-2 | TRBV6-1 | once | TGTGCCAGCAGTGGGAGAGGACGGCCGGGAGCCTATGGCTACACCTTC | CASSGRGRPGAYGYTF
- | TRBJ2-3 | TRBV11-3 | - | TGTGCCAGCAGCTTAGGGGGGCGCGGTACGCAGTATTTT | CASSLGGRGTQYF
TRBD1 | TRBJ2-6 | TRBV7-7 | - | TGTGCTACCCTCGGGACAGGCGACTCTGGGGCCAACGTCCTGACTTTC | CATLGTGDSGANVLTF
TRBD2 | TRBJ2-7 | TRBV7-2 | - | TGTGCCAGCAGCCGGGGGGGCTCCTACGAGCAGTACTTC | CASSRGGSYEQYF
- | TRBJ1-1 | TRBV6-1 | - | TGTGCCAGCAGTCCGACAGTGAACACTGAAGCTTTCTTT | CASSPTVNTEAFF
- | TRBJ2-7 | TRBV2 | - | TGTGCCAGCAACGTGAGGTCCTACGAGCAGTACTTC | CASNVRSYEQYF
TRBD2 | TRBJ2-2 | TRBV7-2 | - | TGTGCCAGCAGACTTAGCGGGGGCACCACCGGGGAGCTGTTTTTT | CASRLSGGTTGELFF
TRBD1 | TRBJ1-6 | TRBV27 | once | TGTGCCAGCAGTCCTTGGGACAGGGGACATTCACCCCTCCACTTT | CASSPWDRGHSPLHF
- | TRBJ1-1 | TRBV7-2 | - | TGTGCCAGCAGCCCCGGTGGACTCAACACTGAAGCTTTCTTT | CASSPGGLNTEAFF
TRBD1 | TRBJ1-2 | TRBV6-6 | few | TGTGCCAGCAACCCTACAGGGGACTATGGCTACACCTTC | CASNPTGDYGYTF
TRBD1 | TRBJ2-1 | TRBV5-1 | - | TGCGCCAGCAGTTCATCCGGGACAGGGGCTATTGACAATGAGCAGTTCTTC | CASSSSGTGAIDNEQFF
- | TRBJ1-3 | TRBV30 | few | TGTGCCTGGAGTTCCCGCGATCGGGGAGGAAACACCATATATTTT | CAWSSRDRGGNTIYF
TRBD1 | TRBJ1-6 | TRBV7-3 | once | TGTGCCAGCAGCTTTGCGGGACAGGGAAATTCACCCCTCCACTTT | CASSFAGQGNSPLHF
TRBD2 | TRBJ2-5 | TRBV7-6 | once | TGTGCCAGCAGCTTCCTGGGGCGGGGGCAAGAGACCCAGTACTTC | CASSFLGRGQETQYF
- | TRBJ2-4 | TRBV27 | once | TGTGCCAGCAGTCTAGACTCCCGAGGAGCCAAAAACATTCAGTACTTC | CASSLDSRGAKNIQYF
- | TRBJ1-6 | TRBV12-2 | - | TGTGCAAGTCGCTTAGCAGACAGGGGCAATTCACCCCTCCACTTT | CASRLADRGNSPLHF
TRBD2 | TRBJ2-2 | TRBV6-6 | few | TGTGCCAGCAGTTACTCGACTAGCGGGGACACCGGGGAGCTGTTTTTT | CASSYSTSGDTGELFF
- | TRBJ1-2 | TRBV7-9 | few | TGTGCCAGCAGTCTGGAGAGTTGGTATGGCTACACCTTC | CASSLESWYGYTF
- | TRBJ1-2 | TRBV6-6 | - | TGTGCCAGCAATCATTTTTCGGGGGGGCTGGGCTACACCTTC | CASNHFSGGLGYTF
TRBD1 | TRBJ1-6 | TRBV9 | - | TGTGCCAGCAGTCCCGGGACAGCCTCCTATAATTCACCCCTCCACTTT | CASSPGTASYNSPLHF
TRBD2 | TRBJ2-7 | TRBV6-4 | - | TGTGCCAGCAGCACCGGACTAGGAGGGGCCGAGCAGTACTTC | CASSTGLGGAEQYF
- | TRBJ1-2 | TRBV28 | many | TGTGCCAGCAGTTTTCGCGGGCTCCGGGGGAACTATGGCTACACCTTC | CASSFRGLRGNYGYTF
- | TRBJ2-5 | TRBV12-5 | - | TGTGCTAGTGGTTTCGCCGAGGGAGAGACCCAGTACTTC | CASGFAEGETQYF
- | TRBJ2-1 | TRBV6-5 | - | TGTGCCAGCGCCATCCATGAGAGTGAGCAGTTCTTC | CASAIHESEQFF
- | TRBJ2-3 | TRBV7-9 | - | TGTTCCAGCAGCTTAGCTAGCGCAGATACGCAGTATTTT | CSSSLASADTQYF
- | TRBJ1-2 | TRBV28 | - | TGTGCCAGCAGTTTATTTGCAGGGAGGACTGGCTACACCTTC | CASSLFAGRTGYTF
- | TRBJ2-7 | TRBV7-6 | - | TGTGCCAGCAGCGTATCCGGGGGAGCCTACGAGCAGTACTTC | CASSVSGGAYEQYF
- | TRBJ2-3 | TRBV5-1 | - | TGCGCCAGCCAAGAAAAACAAACAGGGCGAGGAGATACGCAGTATTTT | CASQEKQTGRGDTQYF
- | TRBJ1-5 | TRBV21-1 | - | TGTGCCAGCAGCGTCCGGGACAGGGTGAGCAATCAGCCCCAGCATTTT | CASSVRDRVSNQPQHF
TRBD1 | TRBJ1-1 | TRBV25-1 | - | TGTGCCAGCAGCGGACAGGGCCAGGGTGAAGCTTTCTTT | CASSGQGQGEAFF
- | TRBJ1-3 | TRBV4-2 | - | TGTGCCAGCAGCCAAGAGGGTTCGGGAAGCTCTGGAAACACCATATATTTT | CASSQEGSGSSGNTIYF
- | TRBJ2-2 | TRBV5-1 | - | TGCGCCAGCAGCTTGGGCAACACATTTACCGGGGAGCTGTTTTTT | CASSLGNTFTGELFF
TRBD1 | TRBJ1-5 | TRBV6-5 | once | TGTGCCAGCAGAGACAGGGGGCGAGGGCAGCCCCAGCATTTT | CASRDRGRGQPQHF
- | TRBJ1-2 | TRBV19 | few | TGTGCCAGTTGCCCACGGTCACCGAAGCCGGGACACCGGAATGGCTACACCTTC | CASCPRSPKPGHRNGYTF
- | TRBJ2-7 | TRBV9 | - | TGTGCCAGCAGCGTCGGCAGCTCTCCTAGTGCAACGGAGCAGTACTTC | CASSVGSSPSATEQYF
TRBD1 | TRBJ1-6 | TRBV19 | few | TGTGCCACCCGGGACAGGGGACGCCATAGCAATTCACCCCTCCACTTT | CATRDRGRHSNSPLHF
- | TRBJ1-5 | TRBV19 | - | TGTGCCAGTACCCAGGGTGTGTGGAGCAATCAGCCCCAGCATTTT | CASTQGVWSNQPQHF
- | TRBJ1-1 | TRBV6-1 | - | TGTGCCAGCAGTGCAACAGGGACCACTGAAGCTTTCTTT | CASSATGTTEAFF
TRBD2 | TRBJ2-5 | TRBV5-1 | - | TGCGCCAGCACCTCTTCCGGGACTAGCGGTCTAGAGACCCAGTACTTC | CASTSSGTSGLETQYF
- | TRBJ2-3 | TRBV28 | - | TGTGCCACCAGGACAGCGCCTAGCACAGATACGCAGTATTTT | CATRTAPSTDTQYF
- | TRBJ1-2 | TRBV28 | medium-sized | TGTGCCAGCAGTGTCCAGTATGGCTACACCTTC | CASSVQYGYTF
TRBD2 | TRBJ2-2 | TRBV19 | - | TGTGCCAGCCGTGCTTCAAGGGGCGGGGGGGCGAACACCGGGGAGCTGTTTTTT | CASRASRGGGANTGELFF
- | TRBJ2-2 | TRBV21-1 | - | TGTGCCAGCAGCAAAGAGTTAGAGTGGGCGGGGGTAAACACCGGGGAGCTGTTTTTT | CASSKELEWAGVNTGELFF
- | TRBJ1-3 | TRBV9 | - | TGTGCCAGCAGCGTAGTCTCGGGAGCTGGAAACACCATATATTTT | CASSVVSGAGNTIYF
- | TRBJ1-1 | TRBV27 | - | TGTGCCAGCAGTTTAAACGACATGTTCCCAGCTTTCTTT | CASSLNDMFPAFF
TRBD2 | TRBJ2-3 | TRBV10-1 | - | TGCGCCAGCAGTTCTCGTCTAGCGGGGGCCATGGAGATCCCTACGCAGTATTTT | CASSSRLAGAMEIPTQYF